This T cell receptor (beta chain) originates from a study of blood T cell repertoires in COVID-19. This CDR3 region has 14 residues. Germline V gene lookup returns CDR1 SGDLS and CDR2 YYNGEE. After removal of 3 bases from V and 1 base from J, the junction contained 3 bases not matched to a gene. Profiled with immunoSEQ multiplex PCR; TCRdb holds only in-frame clones, not every one. The sample consists of 150,000 to 200,000 clones, around 80% of them appearing once. The genes are TRBV9 and TRBJ1-1, with TRBD1 matching 7 bases. Sequencing used PBMCs or T cells enriched from blood (not recorded which). This TCR derives from a man over 45 who had recovered from COVID-19. The CDR3 nucleotides read TGTGCCAGCAGCGGGGGACAGACGAACACTGAAGCTTTCTTT. This translates into CASSGGQTNTEAFF. The full variable domain, completed using reference TRBV9 and TRBJ1-1, is DSGVTQTPKHLITATGQRVTLRCSPRSGDLSVYWYQQSLDQGLQFLIQYYNGEERAKGNILERFSAQQFPDLHSELNLSSLELGDSALYFCASSGGQTNTEAFFGQGTRLTVV.